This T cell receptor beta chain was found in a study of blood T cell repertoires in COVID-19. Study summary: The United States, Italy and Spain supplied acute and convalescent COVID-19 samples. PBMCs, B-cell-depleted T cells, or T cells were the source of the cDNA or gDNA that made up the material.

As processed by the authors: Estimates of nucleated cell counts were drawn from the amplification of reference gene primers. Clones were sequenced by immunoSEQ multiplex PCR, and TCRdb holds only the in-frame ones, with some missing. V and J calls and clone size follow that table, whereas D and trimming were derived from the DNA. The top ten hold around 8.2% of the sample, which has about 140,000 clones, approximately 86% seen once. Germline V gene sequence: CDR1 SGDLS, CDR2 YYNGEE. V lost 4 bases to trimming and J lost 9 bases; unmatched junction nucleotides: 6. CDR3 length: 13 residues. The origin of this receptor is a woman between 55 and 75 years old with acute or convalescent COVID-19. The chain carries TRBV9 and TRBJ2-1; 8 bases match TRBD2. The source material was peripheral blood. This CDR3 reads CASSTAGGPEQFF. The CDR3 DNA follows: TGTGCCAGCAGCACGGCGGGGGGACCTGAGCAGTTCTTC.